The 25 T cell receptor beta chains reported below all come from one sample, sequenced in a study of T cells after posttransplantation cyclophosphamide. Sequencing was performed with immunoSEQ multiplex PCR; in TCRdb, only in-frame clones are kept and a portion is missing. The record shows some 5,000 clones for this sample, with no singletons present. Busulfan-fludarabine conditioning, marrow transplant, and cyclophosphamide on days +3 and +4 were administered. The sample was PBMCs, taken after allogeneic stem cell transplant with posttransplant cyclophosphamide. Receptors originate from a male patient between 60 and 69 years old who received an allogeneic stem cell transplant from a related donor, was CMV-positive, and had no GVHD. Part of the T cell pool may stem from the graft donor.

This clone was seen many times. CDR3 region: CASTGQGNYGYTF. CDR3 nucleotides: TGTGCCAGCACGGGACAGGGTAACTATGGCTACACCTTC. This chain joins TRBV19 and TRBJ1-2; the match to TRBD1 covers 9 bases. This CDR3 has 13 residues. CDR1 is LNHDA and CDR2 is SQIVND in the germline V gene (reference sequence). With V trimmed by 9 bases and J by 1 base, 3 bases remained unmatched.

This clone was counted only a few times. The chain carries TRBV30 and TRBJ2-4, with a tentative D call TRBD1 (5 bases). Trimming stripped 1 base from V and 6 bases from J, with 13 bases between. CDR1 GTSNPN and CDR2 SVGIG come from the germline V gene (reference sequence). The CDR3 length is 14 residues. DNA of the CDR3: TGTGCCTGGAGTGCTAGGGGTCTGGGAAACATTCAGTACTTC. Translated, it gives CAWSARGLGNIQYF.

The table lists this clone with many counts. The chain is built from TRBV28 and TRBJ1-4; no clear D. V was cut by 3 bases and J by 1 base, with 6 bases left in between. Germline-derived CDR1 and CDR2 are MDHEN and SYDVKM. The CDR3 spans 14 residues. The CDR3 nucleotides are TGTGCCAGCAGTTTGAGGGTAACTAATGAAAAACTGTTTTTT. It translates to CASSLRVTNEKLFF.

This clone has ten or more counts. V and J are TRBV10-3 and TRBJ1-2; D remains unclear. The germline CDR1 and CDR2 sequences are ENHRY and SYGVKD. The CDR3 is 12 amino acids. V was trimmed by 5 bases and J by 6 bases, leaving 10 bases between them. The CDR3 nucleotides are TGTGCCATCAGTTCAGGCACCCATGGCTACACCTTC. This sequence encodes CAISSGTHGYTF.

This clone was found many times. The gene calls are TRBV6-1 and TRBJ1-1, with a tentative D call TRBD1 (5 bases). CDR1 is MNHNS, CDR2 SASEGT, per germline. The V and J ends lost 4 bases and 0 bases respectively, with 6 bases between them. CDR3 length: 13 amino acids. CDR3 amino acids: CASSGTLNTEAFF. The CDR3 DNA reads as TGTGCCAGCAGTGGGACATTGAACACTGAAGCTTTCTTT.

This clone was seen at least ten times. This chain connects TRBV5-5 to TRBJ2-3, with D unclear. The CDR3 loop spans 15 amino acids. Trimming stripped 3 bases from V and 2 bases from J, with 13 bases between. CDR1 is SGHKS and CDR2 is YYEKEE in the germline V gene (reference sequence). The CDR3 spells CASSSTIPLTDTQYF. For the CDR3, the DNA is TGTGCCAGCAGCTCGACAATTCCCCTCACAGATACGCAGTATTTT.

This clone was counted many times. The chain carries TRBV15 and TRBJ1-4; 10 bases line up with TRBD1. Germline V gene lookup returns CDR1 LNHNV and CDR2 YYDKDF (reference sequence). After removal of 3 bases from V and 0 bases from J, the junction contained 4 bases not matched to a gene. This CDR3 has 17 residues. The CDR3 bases are TGTGCCACCAGCAGGGACAGGGGGAGTGCAACTAATGAAAAACTGTTTTTT. This gives the protein CATSRDRGSATNEKLFF.

This clone was seen at least ten times. This chain connects TRBV5-1 to TRBJ1-6, with D possibly being TRBD1 (6 bases). The length of the CDR3 is 13 residues. Germline CDR1 and CDR2: SGHRS and YFSETQ. Trimming pared 2 bases from V and 7 bases from J, leaving 7 bases between. The CDR3 coding sequence is TGCGCCAGCAGCTTTACAGGGAATTCACCCCTCCACTTT. Translation: CASSFTGNSPLHF.

This clone was seen many times. This sequence joins TRBV7-9 and TRBJ1-3, with D possibly TRBD1 on 5 matching bases. The ends were cut back, 5 bases at V and 2 bases at J, with 16 bases in the middle. Germline-derived CDR1 and CDR2 are SEHNR and FQNEAQ (reference sequence). The CDR3 loop spans 16 amino acids. The CDR3 here is CASSPGTHRPGNTIYF. The CDR3 coding sequence is TGTGCCAGCAGCCCTGGGACTCACCGGCCTGGAAACACCATATATTTT.

J is TRBJ1-1 and V is TRBV5-3; 10 bases fit TRBD1. TRBV5-3 is identified as an open reading frame with a role that is uncertain. V shed 5 bases, J shed 3 bases, and the junction held 19 bases outside the gene matches. CDR3 size: 19 residues. The CDR3 DNA reads TGTGCCAGAAGGGGAGACAGGGGGCAGGCCGAGGGGCAGGACACTGAAGCTTTCTTT. Translating it yields CARRGDRGQAEGQDTEAFF.

The rearrangement uses TRBV27 and TRBJ2-2, with TRBD2 identical over 9 bases. Looked up from germline, CDR1 is MNHEY and CDR2 is SMNVEV (reference sequence). J gave up 6 bases and V 8 bases, and 13 bases lay outside the gene matches. The CDR3 has 16 residues. CDR3 region: CASGFLGGGVAGELFF. The CDR3 DNA follows: TGTGCCAGCGGGTTCCTGGGCGGGGGGGTGGCCGGGGAGCTGTTTTTT.

This clone has at least ten counts. The V and J genes are TRBV4-1 and TRBJ2-7; weak D call: TRBD1 (6 bases). The germline gives CDR1 MGHRA, CDR2 YSYEKL. V was cut by 1 base and J by 7 bases, with 11 bases left in between. This CDR3 spans 13 amino acids. In nucleotides, the CDR3 is TGCGCCAGCAGCCAAGTGAAAGGGGGAGAGCAGTACTTC. Amino acid sequence: CASSQVKGGEQYF.

This clone was counted ten times or more. J is TRBJ1-1 and V is TRBV27, with D maybe TRBD1 (6 bases). The length of the CDR3 is 13 residues. CDR1 is MNHEY, CDR2 SMNVEV, per germline (reference sequence). V was clipped by 7 bases and J by 0 bases, with 9 bases between them. The CDR3 DNA reads TGTGCCAGCACTAGGGACATGAACACTGAAGCTTTCTTT. Its translation is CASTRDMNTEAFF.

At least ten counts were recorded for this clone. The V and J genes are TRBV28 and TRBJ1-5; no firm D call. This CDR3 has 14 amino acids. Trimming took off 0 bases at V and 4 bases at J, with 7 bases between the two ends. CDR1 MDHEN and CDR2 SYDVKM come from the germline V gene. CDR3 protein: CASSLWGQNQPQHF. The CDR3 nucleotides are TGTGCCAGCAGTTTATGGGGCCAAAATCAGCCCCAGCATTTT. Filled out from reference TRBV28 and TRBJ1-5, the complete variable domain reads DVKVTQSSRYLVKRTGEKVFLECVQDMDHENMFWYRQDPGLGLRLIYFSYDVKMKEKGDIPEGYSVSREKKERFSLILESASTNQTSMYLCASSLWGQNQPQHFGDGTRLSIL.

This clone came up many times. The chain has TRBV5-6 and TRBJ2-1, with 7 bases lining up with TRBD1. Germline V CDR1 and CDR2: SGHDT, YYEEEE. The CDR3 covers 17 residues. V gave up 3 bases and J gave up 3 bases; unmatched junction bases: 12. The CDR3 loop reads CASSSTSEGQYYNEQFF. DNA of the CDR3: TGTGCCAGCAGCTCGACTTCTGAGGGACAGTACTACAATGAGCAGTTCTTC.

The chain recombines TRBV7-9 with TRBJ1-1, with D tentatively TRBD1 (6 bases). The V end lost 2 bases, the J end lost 5 bases, and 9 bases lay between the germline ends. The germline CDR1 and CDR2 sequences are SEHNR and FQNEAQ (reference sequence). The CDR3 is made up of 13 amino acids. The DNA of the CDR3 is TGTGCCAGCAGCTTAAAAGGGGGAACTGAAGCTTTCTTT. Amino acid sequence: CASSLKGGTEAFF.

V and J are TRBV28 and TRBJ2-3, with 14 positions matching TRBD2. Germline V gene lookup returns CDR1 MDHEN and CDR2 SYDVKM. The V gene end was trimmed by 6 bases and the J gene end by 1 base; junction bases not matched to a gene: 3. The CDR3 extends over 16 amino acids. CDR3 residues: CASRTSGGARTDTQYF. CDR3 DNA sequence: TGTGCCAGCAGGACTAGCGGGGGGGCTCGCACAGATACGCAGTATTTT.

The chain combines TRBV28 with TRBJ1-6, with 7 positions matching TRBD1. V shed 6 bases, J shed 5 bases, and the junction held 10 bases outside the gene matches. The CDR3 runs 16 residues. Germline assignment: CDR1 MDHEN and CDR2 SYDVKM. In DNA, the CDR3 is TGTGCCAGCAGGTCAACAGGGGAAGGTAATAATTCACCCCTCCACTTT. Its protein product is CASRSTGEGNNSPLHF.

This clone was recorded at least ten times. This rearrangement joins TRBV6-5 to TRBJ2-3; 7 positions agree with TRBD1. V lost 2 bases and J lost 6; bases outside the gene matches: 5. This CDR3 contains 14 residues. Looked up from germline, CDR1 is MNHEY and CDR2 is SVGAGI. The CDR3 DNA sequence: TGTGCCAGCAGTTACAGGGCAGGGGGTGATACGCAGTATTTT. Its protein is CASSYRAGGDTQYF.

This clone occurred many times. The J gene is TRBJ2-6, the V gene TRBV9; unclear D gene. From germline, CDR1 is SGDLS and CDR2 YYNGEE. V lost 3 bases, J lost 2 bases, and 6 bases lay in between. This CDR3 comprises 14 residues. CDR3 DNA: TGTGCCAGCAGCGCGACTGCTGGGGCCAACGTCCTGACTTTC. It specifies CASSATAGANVLTF.

This clone was picked up many times. V usage is TRBV4-1 and J usage is TRBJ2-7, with D possibly matching TRBD2 (6 bases). V was clipped by 0 bases and J by 3 bases, with 15 bases between them. The CDR3 spans 16 residues. Germline loops: CDR1 MGHRA, CDR2 YSYEKL. In DNA form, the CDR3 reads TGCGCCAGCAGCCAAGATAGGAGGGATCTCGGCTACGAGCAGTACTTC. Its protein is CASSQDRRDLGYEQYF.

This clone was recorded a few times. The chain combines TRBV15 with TRBJ2-5; D unresolved. The CDR3 contains 16 residues. Germline V lookup: CDR1 LNHNV, CDR2 YYDKDF (reference sequence). Trimming shortened V by 1 base and J by 3 bases, and 15 bases separated the two germline ends. The CDR3 is CATSRGFGQDKETQYF. CDR3 bases: TGTGCCACCAGCAGAGGTTTTGGGCAGGATAAAGAGACCCAGTACTTC.

At least ten counts were recorded for this clone. The V and J genes are TRBV19 and TRBJ1-5, with TRBD1 identical over 7 bases. CDR3 length: 14 amino acids. The junction had 7 bases not matched to a gene; V was cut back by 5 bases and J by 6 bases. CDR1 and CDR2 (germline): LNHDA, SQIVND (reference sequence). CDR3 loop: CASSVGQVPQPQHF. The CDR3 bases are TGTGCCAGTAGTGTCGGACAGGTCCCTCAGCCCCAGCATTTT.

In this sample, this clone turned up many times. The rearrangement joins TRBV2 to TRBJ1-5; D is uncertain. V shed 4 bases and J shed 7 bases, with 5 bases lying between them. Germline V CDR1 and CDR2: SNHLY, FYNNEI. CDR3 length: 11 amino acids. As DNA, the CDR3 is TGTGCCAGCAGTGGCGGACAGCCCCAGCATTTT. Protein product: CASSGGQPQHF.

This clone was counted only a few times. The chain combines TRBV18 with TRBJ2-2, with D perhaps TRBD1 (5 bases). V was pared by 3 bases and J by 1 base, with 15 bases between. The V gene's germline CDR1 is KGHSH and CDR2 LQKENI. The CDR3 runs 17 residues. The CDR3 protein is CASSPDSGKLNTGELFF. In DNA form, the CDR3 reads TGTGCCAGCTCACCGGATTCAGGGAAATTGAACACCGGGGAGCTGTTTTTT.